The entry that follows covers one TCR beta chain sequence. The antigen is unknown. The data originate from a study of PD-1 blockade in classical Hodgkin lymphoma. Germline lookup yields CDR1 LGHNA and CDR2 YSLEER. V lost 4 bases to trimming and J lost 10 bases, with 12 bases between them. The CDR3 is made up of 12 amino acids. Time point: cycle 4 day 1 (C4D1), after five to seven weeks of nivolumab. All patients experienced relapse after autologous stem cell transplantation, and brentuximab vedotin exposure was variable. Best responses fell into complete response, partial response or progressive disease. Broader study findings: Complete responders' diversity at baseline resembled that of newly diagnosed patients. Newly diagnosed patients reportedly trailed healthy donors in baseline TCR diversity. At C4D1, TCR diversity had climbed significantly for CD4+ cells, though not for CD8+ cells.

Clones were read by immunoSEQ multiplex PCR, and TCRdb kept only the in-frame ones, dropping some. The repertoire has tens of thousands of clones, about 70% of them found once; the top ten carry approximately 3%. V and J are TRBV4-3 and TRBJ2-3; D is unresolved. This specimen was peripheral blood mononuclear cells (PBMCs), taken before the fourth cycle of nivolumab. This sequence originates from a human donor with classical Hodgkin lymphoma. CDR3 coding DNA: TGCGCCAGCAGCCTCCTTTATAGGGCGCAGTATTTT. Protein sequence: CASSLLYRAQYF.